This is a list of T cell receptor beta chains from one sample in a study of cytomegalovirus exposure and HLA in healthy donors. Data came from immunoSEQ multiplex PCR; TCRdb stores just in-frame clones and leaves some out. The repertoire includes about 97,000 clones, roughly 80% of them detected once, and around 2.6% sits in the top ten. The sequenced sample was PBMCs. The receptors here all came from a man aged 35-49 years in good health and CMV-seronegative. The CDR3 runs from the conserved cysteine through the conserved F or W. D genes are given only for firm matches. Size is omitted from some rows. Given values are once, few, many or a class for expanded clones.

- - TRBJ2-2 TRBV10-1 CASSVSVGSAGELFF TGCGCCAGCAGTGTCTCCGTAGGGAGCGCCGGGGAGCTGTTTTTT
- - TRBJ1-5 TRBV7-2 CASSADYSQPQHF TGTGCCAGCAGCGCCGACTACAGTCAGCCCCAGCATTTT
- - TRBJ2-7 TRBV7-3 CASSLRGRGDDEQYF TGTGCCAGCAGCTTAAGGGGCAGGGGAGACGATGAGCAGTACTTC
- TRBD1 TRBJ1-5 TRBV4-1 CASSQGQGASQPQHF TGCGCCAGCAGCCAGGGACAGGGGGCGAGTCAGCCCCAGCATTTT
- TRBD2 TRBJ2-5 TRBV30 CAWTPPGLAGGETQYF TGTGCCTGGACTCCACCGGGACTAGCGGGGGGAGAGACCCAGTACTTC
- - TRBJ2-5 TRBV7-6 CASSFSSGYQETQYF TGTGCCAGCAGCTTTAGCAGCGGATACCAAGAGACCCAGTACTTC
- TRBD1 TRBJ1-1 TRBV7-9 CASSPPRNRGRAEAFF TGTGCCAGCAGCCCTCCCCGCAACAGGGGGAGGGCTGAAGCTTTCTTT
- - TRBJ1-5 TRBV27 CASSFYPNGNQPQHF TGTGCCAGCAGTTTCTACCCGAACGGCAATCAGCCCCAGCATTTT
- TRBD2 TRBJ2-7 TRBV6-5 CASRTSGVYEQYF TGTGCCAGCAGAACAAGCGGGGTCTACGAGCAGTACTTC
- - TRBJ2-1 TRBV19 CASSIGGQYNEQFF TGTGCCAGTAGTATCGGGGGTCAATACAATGAGCAGTTCTTC
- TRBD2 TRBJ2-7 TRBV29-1 CSAVRRAGGSYEQYF TGCAGCGCCGTCCGAAGGGCGGGGGGGTCCTACGAGCAGTACTTC
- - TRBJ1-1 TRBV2 CASGRQLMNTEAFF TGTGCCAGCGGACGACAGCTAATGAACACTGAAGCTTTCTTT
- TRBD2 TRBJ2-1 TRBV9 CASTYLTSGGDQFF TGTGCCAGCACCTATCTTACTAGCGGGGGGGACCAGTTCTTC
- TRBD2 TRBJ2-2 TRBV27 CASRPRYISGANTGELFF TGTGCCAGCAGACCACGCTATATTAGCGGGGCGAACACCGGGGAGCTGTTTTTT
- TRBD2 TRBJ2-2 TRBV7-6 CASSFRAGGPDTGELFF TGTGCCAGCAGCTTCCGAGCGGGGGGGCCCGACACCGGGGAGCTGTTTTTT
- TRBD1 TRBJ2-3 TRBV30 CAWSRGQGGPDTQYF TGTGCCTGGAGTCGGGGACAGGGGGGTCCAGATACGCAGTATTTT
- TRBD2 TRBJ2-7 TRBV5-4 CASSPTTSGGHYEQYF TGTGCCAGCAGCCCTACGACTAGCGGGGGACACTACGAGCAGTACTTC
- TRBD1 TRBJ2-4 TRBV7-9 CASSLDREAKNIQYF TGTGCCAGCAGCCTGGACAGGGAGGCCAAAAACATTCAGTACTTC
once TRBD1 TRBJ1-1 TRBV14 CASSRDRANTEAFF TGTGCCAGCAGTCGGGACAGGGCGAACACTGAAGCTTTCTTT
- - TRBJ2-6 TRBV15 CATSRDPGRGANVLTF TGTGCCACCAGCAGAGATCCAGGCCGTGGGGCCAACGTCCTGACTTTC
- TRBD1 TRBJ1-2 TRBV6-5 CASSRTGDGYTF TGTGCCAGCAGTAGGACAGGGGATGGCTACACCTTC
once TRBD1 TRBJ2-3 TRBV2 CASSGPGGYGDTQYF TGTGCCAGCAGTGGCCCAGGGGGCTACGGGGATACGCAGTATTTT
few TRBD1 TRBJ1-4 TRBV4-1 CASRPMTGANEKLFF TGCGCCAGCAGACCAATGACAGGGGCGAATGAAAAACTGTTTTTT
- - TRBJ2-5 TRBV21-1 CASSKLAGQPNQETQYF TGTGCCAGCAGCAAGCTAGCGGGACAGCCAAATCAAGAGACCCAGTACTTC
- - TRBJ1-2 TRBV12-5 CASGPSSENYGYTF TGTGCTAGTGGTCCCTCTAGCGAAAACTATGGCTACACCTTC
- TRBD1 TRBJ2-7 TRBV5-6 CASSLAWGTGITYEQYF TGTGCCAGCAGCTTGGCCTGGGGGACAGGGATAACCTACGAGCAGTACTTC
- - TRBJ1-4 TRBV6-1 CASNFGPANEKLFF TGTGCCAGCAACTTTGGGCCTGCAAATGAAAAACTGTTTTTT
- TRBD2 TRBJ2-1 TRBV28 CASSSPGLAVPNEQFF TGTGCCAGCAGCTCTCCGGGACTAGCAGTCCCCAATGAGCAGTTCTTC
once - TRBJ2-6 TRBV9 CASSHQGSGANVLTF TGTGCCAGCAGCCACCAGGGCTCTGGGGCCAACGTCCTGACTTTC
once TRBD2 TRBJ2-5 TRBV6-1 CASSLTSGSQETQYF TGTGCCAGCAGCTTGACTAGCGGTTCACAAGAGACCCAGTACTTC
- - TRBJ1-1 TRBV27 CASSDWAGAEAFF TGTGCCAGCTCCGATTGGGCAGGGGCTGAAGCTTTCTTT
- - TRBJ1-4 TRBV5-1 CASSETGNRGEKLFF TGCGCCAGCAGCGAAACAGGGAACCGGGGTGAAAAACTGTTTTTT
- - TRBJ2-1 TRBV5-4 CASSLIGAGEQFF TGTGCCAGCAGCTTGATTGGGGCCGGTGAGCAGTTCTTC
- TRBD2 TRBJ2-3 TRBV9 CASSVAGGADTQYF TGTGCCAGCAGCGTAGCCGGGGGGGCGGATACGCAGTATTTT
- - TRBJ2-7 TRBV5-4 CASSLGGGTHYEQYF TGTGCCAGCAGCTTGGGTGGAGGCACCCACTACGAGCAGTACTTC
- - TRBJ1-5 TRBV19 CASSKYGRQGGQPQHF TGTGCCAGTAGTAAATACGGGAGGCAGGGCGGCCAGCCCCAGCATTTT
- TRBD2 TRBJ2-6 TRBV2 CASSGERGSFSGANVLTF TGTGCCAGCAGTGGGGAGCGGGGGAGTTTCTCTGGGGCCAACGTCCTGACTTTC
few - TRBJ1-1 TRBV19 CATLDKEGGPEAFF TGTGCCACCCTGGATAAGGAGGGAGGACCTGAAGCTTTCTTT
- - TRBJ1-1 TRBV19 CASSMNTDQNTEAFF TGTGCCAGTAGTATGAATACAGACCAGAACACTGAAGCTTTCTTT
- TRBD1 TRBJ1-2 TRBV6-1 CASSEPWGDRVDYGYTF TGTGCCAGCAGTGAACCTTGGGGGGACAGGGTGGACTATGGCTACACCTTC
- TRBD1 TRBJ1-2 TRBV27 CASSLGTDYGYTF TGTGCCAGCAGTTTAGGGACAGACTATGGCTACACCTTC
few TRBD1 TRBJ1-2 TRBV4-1 CASSQTDRAHYGYTF TGCGCCAGCAGCCAAACTGACAGGGCCCACTATGGCTACACCTTC
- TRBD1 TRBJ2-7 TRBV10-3 CAIKPGGREQYF TGTGCCATTAAACCAGGGGGTCGAGAGCAGTACTTC
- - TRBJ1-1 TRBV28 CASSSGVTEAFF TGTGCCAGCTCATCGGGGGTCACTGAAGCTTTCTTT
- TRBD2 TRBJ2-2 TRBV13 CAIPIMSGGEVTGELFF TGTGCCATCCCTATCATGAGCGGGGGCGAAGTTACCGGGGAGCTGTTTTTT
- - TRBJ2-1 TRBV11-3 CASSSDRHNEQFF TGTGCCAGCAGCTCTGACAGACACAATGAGCAGTTCTTC
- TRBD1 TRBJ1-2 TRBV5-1 CASSFTRDSPGYTF TGCGCCAGCAGCTTCACCCGGGACAGTCCTGGCTACACCTTC
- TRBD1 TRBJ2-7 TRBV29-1 CSAMGQGSLEQYF TGCAGCGCCATGGGACAGGGGAGTTTGGAGCAGTACTTC
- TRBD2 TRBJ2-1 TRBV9 CASSVLGLAVVNEQFF TGTGCCAGCAGCGTATTGGGACTAGCGGTAGTCAATGAGCAGTTCTTC
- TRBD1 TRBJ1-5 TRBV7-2 CASSSGTGWSNQPQHF TGTGCCAGCAGCTCGGGGACAGGGTGGAGCAATCAGCCCCAGCATTTT
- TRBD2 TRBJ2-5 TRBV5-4 CASFVASGGRETQYF TGTGCCAGCTTTGTGGCTAGCGGGGGACGGGAGACCCAGTACTTC
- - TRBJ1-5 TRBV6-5 CASSLGGVGQPQHF TGTGCCAGCAGTTTAGGGGGAGTCGGTCAGCCCCAGCATTTT
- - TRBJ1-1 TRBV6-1 CASSFGTLNTEAFF TGTGCCAGCAGTTTCGGGACACTGAACACTGAAGCTTTCTTT